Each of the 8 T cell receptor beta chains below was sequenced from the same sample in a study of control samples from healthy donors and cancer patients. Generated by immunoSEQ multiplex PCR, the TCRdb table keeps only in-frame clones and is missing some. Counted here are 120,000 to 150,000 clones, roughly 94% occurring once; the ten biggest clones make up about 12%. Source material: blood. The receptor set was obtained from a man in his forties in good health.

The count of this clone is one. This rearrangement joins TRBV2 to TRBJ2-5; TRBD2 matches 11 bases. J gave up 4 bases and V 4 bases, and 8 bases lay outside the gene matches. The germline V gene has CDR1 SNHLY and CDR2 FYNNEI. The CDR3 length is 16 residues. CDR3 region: CASSVENSGGGETQYF. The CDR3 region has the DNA TGTGCCAGCAGTGTAGAGAATAGCGGGGGGGGAGAGACCCAGTACTTC. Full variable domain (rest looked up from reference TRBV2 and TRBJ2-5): EPEVTQTPSHQVTQMGQEVILRCVPISNHLYFYWYRQILGQKVEFLVSFYNNEISEKSEIFDDQFSVERPDGSNFTLKIRSTKLEDSAMYFCASSVENSGGGETQYFGPGTRLLVL.

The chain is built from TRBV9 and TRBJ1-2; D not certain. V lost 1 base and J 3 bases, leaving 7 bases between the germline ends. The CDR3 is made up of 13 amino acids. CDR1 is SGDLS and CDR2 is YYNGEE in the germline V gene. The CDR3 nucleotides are TGTGCCAGCAGCGTACGGGGAGACTATGGCTACACCTTC. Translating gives CASSVRGDYGYTF.

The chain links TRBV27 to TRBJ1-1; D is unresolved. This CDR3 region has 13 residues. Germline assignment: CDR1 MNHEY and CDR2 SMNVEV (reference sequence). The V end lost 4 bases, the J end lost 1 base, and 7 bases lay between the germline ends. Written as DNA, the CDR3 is TGTGCCAGCAGTTCTGGCAAGAACACTGAAGCTTTCTTT. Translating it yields CASSSGKNTEAFF.

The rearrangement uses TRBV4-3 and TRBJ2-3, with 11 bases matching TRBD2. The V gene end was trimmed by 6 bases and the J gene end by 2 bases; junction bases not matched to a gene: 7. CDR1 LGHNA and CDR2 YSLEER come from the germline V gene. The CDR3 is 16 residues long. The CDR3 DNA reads TGCGCCAGCAGACGAGGACTAGCGGGCTACACAGATACGCAGTATTTT. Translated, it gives CASRRGLAGYTDTQYF.

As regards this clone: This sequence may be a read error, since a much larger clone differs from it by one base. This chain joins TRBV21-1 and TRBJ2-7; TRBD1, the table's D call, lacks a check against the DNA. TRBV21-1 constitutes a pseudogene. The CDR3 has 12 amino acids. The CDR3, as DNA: TGTGCCAGCAGCCCCAGGGGCTACGAGCAGTACTTC. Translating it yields CASSPRGYEQYF.

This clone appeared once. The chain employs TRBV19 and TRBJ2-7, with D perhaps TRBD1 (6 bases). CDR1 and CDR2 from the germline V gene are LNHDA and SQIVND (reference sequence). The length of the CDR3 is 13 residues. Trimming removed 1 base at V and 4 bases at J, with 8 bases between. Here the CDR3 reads CASSIGQAYEQYF. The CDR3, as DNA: TGTGCCAGTAGTATAGGACAGGCGTACGAGCAGTACTTC.

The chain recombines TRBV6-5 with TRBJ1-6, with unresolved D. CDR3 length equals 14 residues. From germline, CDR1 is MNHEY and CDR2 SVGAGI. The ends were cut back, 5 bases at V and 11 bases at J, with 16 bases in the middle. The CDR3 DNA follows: TGTGCCAGCAGTAACAGCCCCTGGTGGGCACCCCTCCACTTT. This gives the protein CASSNSPWWAPLHF.

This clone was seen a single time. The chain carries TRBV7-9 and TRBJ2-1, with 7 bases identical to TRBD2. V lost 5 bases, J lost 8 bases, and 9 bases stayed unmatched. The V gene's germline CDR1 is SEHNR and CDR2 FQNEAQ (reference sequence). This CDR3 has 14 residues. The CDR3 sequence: CASSPTAGDHEQFF. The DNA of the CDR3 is TGTGCCAGCAGCCCCACGGCGGGGGATCATGAGCAGTTCTTC.